In its sample, the clone carrying this TCR beta chain was seen many times. Its antigen is not known. This sample is drawn from a study of regulatory T cells in long-lasting Graves disease. Study findings and constraints: The TCR repertoire of persistent Graves' patients was less diverse than that of newly diagnosed ones.

Building the TCR beta libraries relied on iRepertoire HTBI primers, and CDR3 regions underwent Arm-PCR. Per the study methods: Across all samples, about 59 TRBV segments and around 13 TRBJ segments were identified. TCRdb recomputed calls from the multiplex PCR reads with MiXCR, one row per CDR3 protein. The V and J calls were not made by the authors but by TCRdb's processing. Of 400,000 to 600,000 distinct CDR3 sequences in the sample, under 25% were seen once. Specified time point: persistent/refractory GD, antithyroid drugs over 5 years with positive TRAb. The TCR library used RNA extracted from PBMCs. Patients came from an endocrinology department in Xi'an, China. This receptor was taken from a female donor with Graves disease. Material: peripheral blood mononuclear cells (PBMCs), obtained when the disease was refractory, from a patient treated with antithyroid drugs.

The CDR3 DNA reads TGTGCCAGCAGTCTCTACAGGGACACTGAAGCTTTCTTT. It specifies CASSLYRDTEAFF. This chain connects TRBV2 to TRBJ1-1; D might be TRBD1 (6 bases). The CDR3 runs 13 residues. Between the trimmed V and J ends, which lost 5 bases and 3 bases, there was a span of 10 bases. Germline V gives CDR1 SNHLY, CDR2 FYNNEI.